Shown below are 10 T cell receptor beta chains from a single sample sequenced in a study of shared clonotypes between healthy human individuals. Using immunoSEQ multiplex PCR, the repertoire was profiled, and TCRdb retains in-frame clones only, with some absent. The repertoire consists of 2 million to 3 million clones, with roughly 93% occurring once and the leading ten covering around 0.4%. Sequencing was performed on naive CD4+ T cells from PBMCs. Noted subset: CD45RA+ positively selected. The receptors come from a man aged 18 to 30 in good health. Some clones in this sample may be carry-over from other donors' samples.

The chain combines TRBV5-1 with TRBJ1-4, with a weak D call TRBD1 (5 bases). Trimming cost V 6 bases and J 3 bases, with 12 bases left between them. Germline CDR1 reads SGHRS; CDR2 reads YFSETQ. This CDR3 is built from 14 residues. Written as DNA, the CDR3 is TGCGCCAGCACCCAGAGGGACCCTAATGAAAAACTGTTTTTT. Translation: CASTQRDPNEKLFF. The full variable domain, in which reference TRBV5-1 and TRBJ1-4 provide the parts outside the CDR3, is KAGVTQTPRYLIKTRGQQVTLSCSPISGHRSVSWYQQTPGQGLQFLFEYFSETQRNKGNFPGRFSGRQFSNSRSEMNVSTLELGDSALYLCASTQRDPNEKLFFGSGTQLSVL.

V is TRBV18 and J is TRBJ1-2; D is unclear. CDR1 and CDR2 (germline): KGHSH, LQKENI. V lost 0 bases to trimming and J lost 8 bases, with 7 bases between them. This CDR3 has 12 residues. The CDR3 reads CASSPPYLGYTF. Written as DNA, the CDR3 is TGTGCCAGCTCACCACCTTACTTGGGCTACACCTTC.

This clone was counted a single time. The chain carries TRBV2 and TRBJ1-4, with D unclear. V shed 9 bases and J shed 7 bases, with 12 bases lying between them. CDR1 SNHLY and CDR2 FYNNEI come from the germline V gene. This CDR3 has 12 residues. CDR3 sequence (DNA): TGTGCCAGGGGGTTCCCAAGTGAAAAACTGTTTTTT. Its protein is CARGFPSEKLFF.

J is TRBJ2-7 and V is TRBV28; no definite D call. Germline values: CDR1 MDHEN, CDR2 SYDVKM. V was pared by 5 bases and J by 7 bases, with 9 bases between. This CDR3 has 11 residues. For the CDR3, the DNA is TGTGCCAGCAGTATCGCTAGGGAGCAGTACTTC. The encoded protein is CASSIAREQYF.

The rearrangement uses TRBV5-1 and TRBJ1-2; D possibly corresponds to TRBD1 (5 bases). This CDR3 is 13 amino acids long. V was trimmed by 2 bases and J by 7 bases, leaving 12 bases between them. Germline V gene data show CDR1 as SGHRS and CDR2 as YFSETQ. CDR3 protein: CASSFAGNSGYTF. In DNA form, the CDR3 reads TGCGCCAGCAGCTTTGCAGGGAATTCTGGCTACACCTTC.

This clone was found a few times. This sample includes further DNA sequences coding for the same CDR3. The V and J genes are TRBV18 and TRBJ2-7, with 8 bases fitting TRBD1. Germline V lookup: CDR1 KGHSH, CDR2 LQKENI. This CDR3 is built from 14 residues. The junction had 2 bases not matched to a gene; V was cut back by 3 bases and J by 1 base. The CDR3 loop reads CASSPGTGSYEQYF. The CDR3 DNA is TGTGCCAGCTCACCCGGGACAGGTTCCTACGAGCAGTACTTC.

The chain is built from TRBV5-4 and TRBJ2-5, with TRBD2 identical over 10 bases. CDR3 size: 17 residues. V trimming: 4 bases; J trimming: 0 bases; junction bases outside the gene matches: 9. CDR1 SGHNT and CDR2 YYREEE come from the germline V gene (reference sequence). CDR3 nucleotides: TGTGCCAGCAGCCCACGGAGCACTAGCGGGAACCAAGAGACCCAGTACTTC. Translation gives CASSPRSTSGNQETQYF.

This chain uses TRBV6-4 with TRBJ2-3; D gene unclear. Per the germline V gene, CDR1 is MRHNA and CDR2 is SNTAGT. There are 13 residues in the CDR3. The V and J ends lost 4 bases and 4 bases respectively, with 9 bases between them. CDR3: CASSAQQSDTQYF. The DNA of the CDR3 is TGTGCCAGCAGTGCTCAGCAGTCAGATACGCAGTATTTT.

The V call is TRBV11-1, the J call TRBJ2-7; D is ambiguous. Germline assignment: CDR1 SGHAT and CDR2 FQDESV (reference sequence). CDR3 length: 15 residues. The ends were cut back, 5 bases at V and 5 bases at J, with 19 bases in the middle. The CDR3: CASSPPRMAYNEQYF. The CDR3 bases are TGTGCCAGCAGCCCCCCTCGTATGGCGTATAACGAGCAGTACTTC.

The rearrangement uses TRBV15 and TRBJ1-2, with 7 bases fitting TRBD1. Germline V lookup: CDR1 LNHNV, CDR2 YYDKDF (reference sequence). The CDR3 runs 15 residues. The ends lost 4 bases at V and 3 bases at J; junction bases unmatched: 8. CDR3 DNA sequence: TGTGCCACCAGCACAACGACAGGGCCCGACTATGGCTACACCTTC. Translating gives CATSTTTGPDYGYTF.